One sample yielded the 10 T cell receptor beta chains listed below, sequenced in a study of blood T cell repertoires in COVID-19. TCRdb's table, derived via immunoSEQ multiplex PCR, lists solely in-frame clones and lacks some. The profile shows tens of thousands of clones, 60% to 75% of them singletons. The sample taken for sequencing was peripheral blood. The origin of the receptors is a woman aged 70-85 years with acute or convalescent COVID-19.

The chain carries TRBV19 and TRBJ2-3; D may be TRBD2 (5 bases). The CDR3 totals 13 residues. Trimming shortened V by 7 bases and J by 1 base, and 9 bases separated the two germline ends. Germline CDR1 LNHDA, CDR2 SQIVND (reference sequence). This CDR3 reads CASTRTRTDTQYF. The CDR3 DNA reads TGTGCCAGTACCAGGACTCGCACAGATACGCAGTATTTT.

This chain uses TRBV7-3 with TRBJ2-1, with 9 bases matching TRBD1. V trimming: 5 bases; J trimming: 6 bases; junction bases outside the gene matches: 8. The CDR3 is made up of 15 amino acids. Germline CDR1 SGHTA, CDR2 FQGTGA. CDR3 coding DNA: TGTGCCAGCAGCCAAACAGGGGGCGCATCCAATGAGCAGTTCTTC. Its protein is CASSQTGGASNEQFF.

The chain links TRBV10-3 to TRBJ2-5; D is possibly TRBD2 (7 bases). Trimming stripped 1 base from V and 4 bases from J, with 13 bases between. The CDR3 has 15 amino acids. Germline CDR1 and CDR2: ENHRY and SYGVKD. Written as DNA, the CDR3 is TGTGCCATCAGTGAGTGGTCGGGGGGCGGAGAGACCCAGTACTTC. The encoded protein is CAISEWSGGGETQYF.

V usage is TRBV19 and J usage is TRBJ1-3; D perhaps matches TRBD1 (5 bases). Trimming pared 5 bases from V and 4 bases from J, leaving 18 bases between. This CDR3 has 16 residues. Germline loops: CDR1 LNHDA, CDR2 SQIVND (reference sequence). CDR3 DNA sequence: TGTGCCAGTAGTCTATCAAGGAGGGACGGAGGAAACACCATATATTTT. Translation gives CASSLSRRDGGNTIYF. The full variable domain, its missing parts supplied by reference TRBV19 and TRBJ1-3, is DGGITQSPKYLFRKEGQNVTLSCEQNLNHDAMYWYRQDPGQGLRLIYYSQIVNDFQKGDIAEGYSVSREKKESFPLTVTSAQKNPTAFYLCASSLSRRDGGNTIYFGEGSWLTVV.

V and J are TRBV19 and TRBJ1-1, with no clear D. Germline CDR1 is LNHDA and CDR2 is SQIVND (reference sequence). V was shortened by 7 bases and J by 0 bases, with 12 bases between the two germline ends. The CDR3 has 14 residues. CDR3 protein: CASTRPGMNTEAFF. DNA for the CDR3: TGTGCCAGTACTAGGCCCGGGATGAACACTGAAGCTTTCTTT.

The V gene is TRBV2, the J gene TRBJ2-3, with 13 bases that match TRBD2. The CDR3 has 16 residues. The junction had 6 bases not matched to a gene; V was cut back by 4 bases and J by 5 bases. In germline, CDR1 is SNHLY, CDR2 FYNNEI. CDR3 protein: CASSGGGLAGKDTQYF. DNA of the CDR3: TGTGCCAGCAGTGGCGGGGGACTAGCGGGGAAAGATACGCAGTATTTT.

This chain links TRBV19 with TRBJ2-1; possible D gene TRBD2, 6 bases. The CDR3 sequence is 14 residues long. V dropped 9 bases and J dropped 5 bases, with 17 bases sitting between them. CDR1 is LNHDA, CDR2 SQIVND, per germline (reference sequence). The CDR3 DNA sequence: TGTGCCAGCGCTGTCGGGAGCTTCAACAATGAGCAGTTCTTC. Its protein product is CASAVGSFNNEQFF.

This rearrangement joins TRBV29-1 to TRBJ2-2; 8 bases match TRBD2. Germline V gene sequence: CDR1 SQVTM, CDR2 ANQGSEA. The V and J ends lost 7 bases and 6 bases, in that order; junction bases with no gene match: 7. The CDR3 has 13 residues. CDR3 bases: TGCAGCGCCCCGGGACTAGGATCCGGGGAGCTGTTTTTT. Translated, it gives CSAPGLGSGELFF.

The V and J genes are TRBV5-1 and TRBJ2-7, with D possibly matching TRBD1 (6 bases). The length of the CDR3 is 14 residues. The ends were cut back, 4 bases at V and 0 bases at J, with 11 bases in the middle. The V gene's germline CDR1 is SGHRS and CDR2 YFSETQ. In DNA form, the CDR3 reads TGCGCCAGCAGCGTGACAGGAGACTCCTACGAGCAGTACTTC. Protein product: CASSVTGDSYEQYF.

This clone was picked up a small number of times. The junction differs from germline at one of its ends, possibly a read error. This chain connects TRBV30 to TRBJ1-1; a possible D gene is TRBD1 (6 bases). The CDR3 is 16 residues long. In germline, CDR1 is GTSNPN, CDR2 SVGIG (reference sequence). In nucleotides, the CDR3 is TGTGCCTGGAGCGCCTTTTCAGGGGTTGGGAACACTGCAGCTTTCTTT. Protein sequence: CAWSAFSGVGNTAAFF.